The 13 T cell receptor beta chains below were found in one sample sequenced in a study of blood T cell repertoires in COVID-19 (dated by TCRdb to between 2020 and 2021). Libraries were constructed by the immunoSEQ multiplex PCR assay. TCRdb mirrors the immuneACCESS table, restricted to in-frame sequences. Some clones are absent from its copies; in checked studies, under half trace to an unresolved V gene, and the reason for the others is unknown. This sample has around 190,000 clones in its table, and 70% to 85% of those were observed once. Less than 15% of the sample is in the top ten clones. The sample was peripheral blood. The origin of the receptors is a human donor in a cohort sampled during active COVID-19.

The chain's CDR3 is CASSPQRGVKTQYF. CDR3 nucleotides: TGTGCCAGCAGTCCCCAAAGGGGCGTGAAGACCCAGTACTTC. The chain couples TRBV28 to TRBJ2-5; the D gene is possibly TRBD1 (5 bases). The ends were cut back, 5 bases at V and 6 bases at J, with 16 bases in the middle. This CDR3 spans 14 amino acids. Germline V gene sequence: CDR1 MDHEN, CDR2 SYDVKM.

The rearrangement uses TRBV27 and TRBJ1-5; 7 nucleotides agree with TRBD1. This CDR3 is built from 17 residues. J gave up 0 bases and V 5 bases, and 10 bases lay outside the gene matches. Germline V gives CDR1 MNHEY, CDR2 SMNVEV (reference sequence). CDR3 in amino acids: CASSDRDSLYSNQPQHF. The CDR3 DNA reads TGTGCCAGCAGTGACCGGGACAGCCTATATAGCAATCAGCCCCAGCATTTT.

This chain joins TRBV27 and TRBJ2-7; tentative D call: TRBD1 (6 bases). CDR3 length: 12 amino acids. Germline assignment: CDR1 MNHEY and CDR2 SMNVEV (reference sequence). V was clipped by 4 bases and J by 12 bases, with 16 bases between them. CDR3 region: CASSYSGTRTYF. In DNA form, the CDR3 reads TGTGCCAGCAGTTACTCCGGGACACGGACGTACTTC.

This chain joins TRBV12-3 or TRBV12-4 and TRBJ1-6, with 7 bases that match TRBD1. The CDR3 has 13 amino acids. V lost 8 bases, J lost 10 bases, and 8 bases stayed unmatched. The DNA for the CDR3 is TGTGCCAGCGAAAGACAGGGTGGATCACCCCTCCACTTT. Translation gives CASERQGGSPLHF.

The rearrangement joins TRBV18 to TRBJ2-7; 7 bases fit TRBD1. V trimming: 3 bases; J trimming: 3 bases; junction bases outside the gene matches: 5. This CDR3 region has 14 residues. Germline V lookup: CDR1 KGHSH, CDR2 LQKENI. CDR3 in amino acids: CASSPPDRVYEQYF. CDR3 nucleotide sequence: TGTGCCAGCTCACCCCCCGACAGGGTCTACGAGCAGTACTTC. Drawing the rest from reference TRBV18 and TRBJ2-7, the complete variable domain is NAGVMQNPRHLVRRRGQEARLRCSPMKGHSHVYWYRQLPEEGLKFMVYLQKENIIDESGMPKERFSAEFPKEGPSILRIQQVVRGDSAAYFCASSPPDRVYEQYFGPGTRLTVT.

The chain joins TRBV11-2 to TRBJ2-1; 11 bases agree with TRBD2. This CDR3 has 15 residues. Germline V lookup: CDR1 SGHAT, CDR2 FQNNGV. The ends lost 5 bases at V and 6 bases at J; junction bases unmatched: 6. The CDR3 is CASSPRTSGFNEQFF. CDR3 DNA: TGTGCCAGCAGCCCAAGGACTAGCGGGTTCAATGAGCAGTTCTTC.

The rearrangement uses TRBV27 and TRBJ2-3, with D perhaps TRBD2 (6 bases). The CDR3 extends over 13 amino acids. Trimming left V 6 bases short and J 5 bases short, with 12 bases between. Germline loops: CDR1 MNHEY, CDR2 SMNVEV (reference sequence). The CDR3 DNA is TGTGCCAGCAGGGTGGGAGGAGGAGATACGCAGTATTTT. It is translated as CASRVGGGDTQYF.

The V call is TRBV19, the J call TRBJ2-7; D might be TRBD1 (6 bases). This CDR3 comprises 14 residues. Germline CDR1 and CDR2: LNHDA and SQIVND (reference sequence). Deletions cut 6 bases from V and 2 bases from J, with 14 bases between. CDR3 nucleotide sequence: TGTGCCAGTAGACTTACGACAGGAACCTACGAGCAGTACTTC. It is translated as CASRLTTGTYEQYF.

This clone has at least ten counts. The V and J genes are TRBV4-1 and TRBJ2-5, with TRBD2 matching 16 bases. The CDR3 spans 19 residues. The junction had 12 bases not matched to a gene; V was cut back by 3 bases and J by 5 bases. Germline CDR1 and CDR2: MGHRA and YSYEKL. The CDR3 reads CASSHPGLAGGPGRETQYF. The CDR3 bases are TGCGCCAGCAGCCACCCGGGACTAGCGGGAGGGCCGGGGCGGGAGACCCAGTACTTC.

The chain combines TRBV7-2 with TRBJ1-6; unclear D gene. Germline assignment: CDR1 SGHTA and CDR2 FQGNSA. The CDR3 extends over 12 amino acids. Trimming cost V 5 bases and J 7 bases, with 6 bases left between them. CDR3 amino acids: CASSPSNSPLHF. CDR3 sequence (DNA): TGTGCCAGCAGCCCGAGCAATTCACCCCTCCACTTT.

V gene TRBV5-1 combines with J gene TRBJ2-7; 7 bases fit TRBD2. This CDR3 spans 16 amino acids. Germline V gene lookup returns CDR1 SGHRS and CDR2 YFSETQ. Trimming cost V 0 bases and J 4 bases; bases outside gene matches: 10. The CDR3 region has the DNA TGCGCCAGCAGCTTGGTTGGCGGGGGTTTTTTTTACGAGCAGTACTTC. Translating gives CASSLVGGGFFYEQYF.

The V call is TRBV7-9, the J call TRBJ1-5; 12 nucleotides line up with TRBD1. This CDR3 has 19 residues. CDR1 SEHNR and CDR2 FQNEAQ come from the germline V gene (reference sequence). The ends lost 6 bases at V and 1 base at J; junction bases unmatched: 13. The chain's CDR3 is CASRARPGQGAISNQPQHF. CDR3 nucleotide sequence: TGTGCCAGCAGAGCTAGACCGGGACAGGGGGCAATAAGCAATCAGCCCCAGCATTTT.

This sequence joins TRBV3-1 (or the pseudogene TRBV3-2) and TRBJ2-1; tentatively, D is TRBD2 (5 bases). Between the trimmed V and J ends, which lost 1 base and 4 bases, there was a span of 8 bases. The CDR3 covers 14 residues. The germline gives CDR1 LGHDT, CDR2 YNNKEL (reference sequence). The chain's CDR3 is CASSQGGLYNEQFF. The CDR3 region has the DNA TGTGCCAGCAGCCAAGGAGGGCTTTACAATGAGCAGTTCTTC.